This TCR beta chain originates from a study of OX40 agonist ivuxolimab in advanced cancers. Here immunoSEQ multiplex PCR was the method, and the copy in TCRdb shows in-frame clones only, minus some. Here the sample spans around 64,000 clones, over 80% being singletons. The germline V gene has CDR1 SGHNT and CDR2 YYREEE (reference sequence). Trimming took 1 base from V and 4 from J, leaving 11 bases between them. CDR3 length equals 14 residues. This chain uses TRBV5-4 with TRBJ1-1; D not resolved. The clonotype originates from an adult with an advanced solid tumor such as melanoma, head and neck, liver or kidney cancer. The sequences come from CD4+ or CD8+ T cells sorted from blood, collected in a trial of the OX40 agonist ivuxolimab. The CDR3 protein is CASSLSGSGTEAFF. The CDR3 DNA is TGTGCCAGCAGCTTGAGTGGCAGCGGCACTGAAGCTTTCTTT.